The clone carrying this T cell receptor beta chain appeared once. The data were obtained in a study of blood T cell repertoires in COVID-19. Across the whole study: Samples of COVID-19 (acute and convalescent) were obtained from the United States, Italy and Spain. T cells, B-cell-depleted T cells, or PBMCs provided the cDNA or gDNA that served as material.

Per the authors' pipeline: Nucleated cell number was recorded as an estimate derived from reference gene primer amplification. Assay: immunoSEQ multiplex PCR; the TCRdb copy retains only in-frame clones and omits some. Clonal size and the V and J genes are those of that table, whereas D and trimming came from the DNA. The sample carries around 110,000 clones, almost 85% recorded once. The source material was peripheral blood. The receptor was isolated from a man between 65 and 85 years old with active or convalescent COVID-19.

As DNA, the CDR3 is TGCGCCAGCAGCTGGGACAGGGTTAACACTGAAGCTTTCTTT. Translated: CASSWDRVNTEAFF. The V and J genes are TRBV5-1 and TRBJ1-1; 9 bases map to TRBD1. Trimming at V came to 3 bases and at J to 2 bases, leaving 2 bases not matched to a gene. The CDR3 runs 14 residues. Germline CDR1 is SGHRS and CDR2 is YFSETQ.